The 29 T cell receptor beta chains presented below share a single source sample, sequenced in a study of blood T cell repertoires in COVID-19. Sequencing was performed with immunoSEQ multiplex PCR; in TCRdb, only in-frame clones are kept and a portion is missing. The repertoire holds roughly 50,000 clones, with approximately 85% as singletons. Sequenced material: peripheral blood. The receptors here all came from a man aged 60-69 years with acute or convalescent COVID-19.

The chain recombines TRBV27 with TRBJ2-3, with a possible D match to TRBD2 (5 bases). The CDR3 is made up of 16 amino acids. With 8 bases removed from V and 6 bases from J, the gap between germline ends came to 24 bases. The germline V gene has CDR1 MNHEY and CDR2 SMNVEV (reference sequence). CDR3 protein: CASGPWRTAAEDTQYF. CDR3 DNA sequence: TGTGCCAGCGGGCCCTGGAGGACGGCCGCTGAGGATACGCAGTATTTT.

This chain uses TRBV29-1 with TRBJ1-1; TRBD1 matches 9 bases. CDR3 length: 14 amino acids. Germline CDR1 and CDR2: SQVTM and ANQGSEA. V was clipped by 4 bases and J by 0 bases; unmatched bases: 3. CDR3 DNA sequence: TGCAGCGTTGGAAGGGACAGGGTGAACACTGAAGCTTTCTTT. Encoded protein: CSVGRDRVNTEAFF.

DNA of the CDR3: TGTGCCAGTAGTCCGTGGGGGGGGGCGGAAGCTTTCTTT. Translating gives CASSPWGGAEAFF. The chain is built from TRBV19 and TRBJ1-1; maybe TRBD1 (6 bases). In germline, CDR1 is LNHDA, CDR2 SQIVND (reference sequence). The V and J ends lost 5 bases and 8 bases respectively, with 15 bases between them. This CDR3 has 13 residues. The whole variable domain, filled in from reference TRBV19 and TRBJ1-1, reads DGGITQSPKYLFRKEGQNVTLSCEQNLNHDAMYWYRQDPGQGLRLIYYSQIVNDFQKGDIAEGYSVSREKKESFPLTVTSAQKNPTAFYLCASSPWGGAEAFFGQGTRLTVV.

The chain couples TRBV3-1 (or the pseudogene TRBV3-2) to TRBJ2-7; TRBD1 might be the D (6 bases). Deletions cut 4 bases from V and 0 bases from J, with 13 bases between. This CDR3 contains 15 residues. Germline values: CDR1 LGHDT, CDR2 YNNKEL (reference sequence). CDR3 nucleotide sequence: TGTGCCAGCAGCCCTCGCAGGGGAAGCTCCTACGAGCAGTACTTC. Amino acids: CASSPRRGSSYEQYF.

The chain is built from TRBV19 and TRBJ2-1; 9 nucleotides line up with TRBD1. From germline, CDR1 is LNHDA and CDR2 SQIVND (reference sequence). The CDR3 consists of 15 residues. V was clipped by 6 bases and J by 2 bases; unmatched bases: 5. CDR3 sequence (DNA): TGTGCCAGTAGGGGGACAGGGAGAACCTACAATGAGCAGTTCTTC. Protein sequence: CASRGTGRTYNEQFF.

This clone was detected only once. CDR3 region: CASSLAPGQGDTEAFF. For the CDR3, the DNA is TGCGCCAGCAGCTTGGCTCCGGGCCAGGGGGACACTGAAGCTTTCTTT. The chain is built from TRBV5-1 and TRBJ1-1; 7 bases match TRBD1. Germline V lookup: CDR1 SGHRS, CDR2 YFSETQ. The CDR3 covers 16 residues. Losses at the gene ends were 0 bases for V and 3 bases for J; bases not matched to a gene: 8.

This clone has just a few counts. The chain combines TRBV28 with TRBJ2-2; 8 bases match TRBD1. This CDR3 contains 15 residues. Trimming at V came to 5 bases and at J to 5 bases, leaving 7 bases not matched to a gene. Germline assignment: CDR1 MDHEN and CDR2 SYDVKM. This chain's CDR3 is CASSKPGQVTGELFF. In DNA, the CDR3 is TGTGCCAGCAGTAAACCGGGACAGGTGACCGGGGAGCTGTTTTTT.

The chain links TRBV15 to TRBJ1-4, with D hard to call. CDR3 length: 14 residues. V shed 8 bases and J shed 0 bases, with 10 bases lying between them. CDR1 is LNHNV, CDR2 YYDKDF, per germline (reference sequence). CDR3 sequence reads: CATSRGATNEKLFF. CDR3 coding DNA: TGTGCCACCTCCCGGGGTGCAACTAATGAAAAACTGTTTTTT.

This sequence joins TRBV5-1 and TRBJ2-7; 7 nucleotides match TRBD2. The J segment lost 4 bases and the V segment lost 0 bases, leaving 4 bases of the junction unmatched. CDR3 size: 14 residues. Germline values: CDR1 SGHRS, CDR2 YFSETQ. The DNA for the CDR3 is TGCGCCAGCAGCTTGGCCCCAGCGGGGTACGAGCAGTACTTC. This codes for CASSLAPAGYEQYF.

CDR3 DNA sequence: TGTGCCAGCTCACCACAGTCAGGGGGCGATCCCGGGGAGCTGTTTTTT. As protein: CASSPQSGGDPGELFF. This sequence joins TRBV18 and TRBJ2-2, with 8 bases matching TRBD1. Germline V gives CDR1 KGHSH, CDR2 LQKENI. Losses at the gene ends were 1 base for V and 6 bases for J; bases not matched to a gene: 7. The CDR3 has 16 residues.

V and J are TRBV25-1 and TRBJ2-1, with 9 bases identical to TRBD2. The V and J ends lost 4 bases and 8 bases, in that order; junction bases with no gene match: 15. CDR1 MGHDK and CDR2 SYGVNS come from the germline V gene. This CDR3 has 17 amino acids. The CDR3 DNA follows: TGTGCCAGCAGTGGCCCGCCTTTAGCGGGAGACCCGTATGAGCAGTTCTTC. This encodes CASSGPPLAGDPYEQFF.

This clone is a singleton in its sample. This rearrangement joins TRBV7-3 to TRBJ2-1; 11 nucleotides match TRBD2. This CDR3 region has 15 residues. After removal of 4 bases from V and 2 bases from J, the junction contained 1 base not matched to a gene. Germline values: CDR1 SGHTA, CDR2 FQGTGA. This CDR3 is CASSSGLAAYNEQFF. Here the CDR3 DNA reads TGTGCCAGCAGCTCGGGACTAGCGGCCTACAATGAGCAGTTCTTC.

The chain uses TRBV9 and TRBJ1-4; D is possibly TRBD1 (5 bases). The length of the CDR3 is 16 residues. V shed 4 bases and J shed 0 bases, with 13 bases lying between them. Germline assignment: CDR1 SGDLS and CDR2 YYNGEE. CDR3 amino acids: CASSREGTATNEKLFF. DNA for the CDR3: TGTGCCAGCAGCCGAGAGGGGACTGCAACTAATGAAAAACTGTTTTTT.

The rearrangement joins TRBV24-1 to TRBJ2-1, with 8 positions matching TRBD1. J gave up 3 bases and V 6 bases, and 9 bases lay outside the gene matches. The CDR3 is 16 amino acids. CDR1 KGHDR and CDR2 SFDVKD come from the germline V gene. The CDR3: CATSRAGTGNYNEQFF. CDR3 nucleotides: TGTGCCACCAGTCGAGCCGGGACAGGTAACTACAATGAGCAGTTCTTC.

In this sample, this clone turned up a few times. The chain employs TRBV7-8 and TRBJ2-7, with 9 bases that match TRBD2. CDR1 SGHVS and CDR2 FQNEAQ come from the germline V gene. J gave up 10 bases and V 5 bases, and 9 bases lay outside the gene matches. The CDR3 is 13 amino acids. CDR3 amino acids: CASSVPGLAAQYF. The CDR3 DNA is TGTGCCAGCAGCGTGCCGGGACTAGCCGCCCAGTACTTC.

This chain links TRBV7-6 with TRBJ2-7; 9 bases fit TRBD1. This CDR3 has 14 amino acids. Germline-derived CDR1 and CDR2 are SGHVS and FNYEAQ. V shed 4 bases, J shed 3 bases, and the junction held 4 bases outside the gene matches. The CDR3 sequence is CASSSRGQGYEQYF. The CDR3 nucleotides read TGTGCCAGCAGCTCGCGGGGACAGGGCTACGAGCAGTACTTC.

This clone was picked up one time. The V and J genes are TRBV10-3 and TRBJ2-5, with D possibly matching TRBD1 (6 bases). Germline V gene data show CDR1 as ENHRY and CDR2 as SYGVKD. Deletions cut 5 bases from V and 4 bases from J, with 14 bases between. The CDR3 is 14 residues long. The CDR3 reads CAISRDRIGETQYF. The DNA for the CDR3 is TGTGCCATCAGTCGAGACAGGATAGGAGAGACCCAGTACTTC.

The CDR3 nucleotides are TGTGCCAGCTCACGGGGCCCCTCCTACGAGCAGTACTTC. Residues: CASSRGPSYEQYF. The V and J genes are TRBV18 and TRBJ2-7, with D maybe TRBD1 (5 bases). The CDR3 consists of 13 residues. Germline values: CDR1 KGHSH, CDR2 LQKENI. V lost 4 bases, J lost 0 bases, and 7 bases lay in between.

The gene calls are TRBV2 and TRBJ2-7; TRBD2 might be the D (5 bases). CDR1 and CDR2 from the germline V gene are SNHLY and FYNNEI. The CDR3 has 12 residues. V lost 6 bases and J lost 1, with 7 bases in between. This CDR3 is CASRPGSYEQYF. In DNA form, the CDR3 reads TGTGCCAGCAGGCCGGGATCCTACGAGCAGTACTTC.

This chain joins TRBV4-2 and TRBJ2-2; TRBD2 aligns across 12 bases. Per germline, CDR1 LGHNA and CDR2 YNFKEQ. The CDR3 runs to 17 residues. V was pared by 3 bases and J by 3 bases, with 5 bases of the junction left unmatched. Here the CDR3 reads CASSHRLAGDDTGELFF. In DNA form, the CDR3 reads TGTGCCAGCAGCCACCGACTAGCGGGAGACGACACCGGGGAGCTGTTTTTT.

Concerning this clone itself: Other DNA sequences in the sample encode the same CDR3. J is TRBJ2-3 and V is TRBV9; the match to TRBD1 covers 10 bases. Germline CDR1 SGDLS, CDR2 YYNGEE. V was pared by 3 bases and J by 4 bases, with 2 bases of the junction left unmatched. The CDR3 totals 14 residues. In nucleotides, the CDR3 is TGTGCCAGCAGCGCGGGACAGGGGCCAGATACGCAGTATTTT. Amino acid sequence: CASSAGQGPDTQYF.

This clone was recorded only once. This chain joins TRBV5-1 and TRBJ1-3, with D possibly TRBD1 on 5 matching bases. CDR3 size: 16 residues. Germline V gene data show CDR1 as SGHRS and CDR2 as YFSETQ. V was pared by 0 bases and J by 0 bases, with 10 bases between. The CDR3 region is CASSLAGYRSGNTIYF. In DNA, the CDR3 is TGCGCCAGCAGCTTGGCAGGGTACCGCTCTGGAAACACCATATATTTT.

There are a few counts of this clone. V gene TRBV4-1 combines with J gene TRBJ1-4; D remains ambiguous. The CDR3 consists of 16 residues. Germline V lookup: CDR1 MGHRA, CDR2 YSYEKL. Trimming left V 3 bases short and J 8 bases short, with 19 bases between. The CDR3 DNA sequence: TGCGCCAGCAGCCAGGAGCCGACTCTTCGAAGGGAAAAACTGTTTTTT. Encoded protein: CASSQEPTLRREKLFF.

CDR3 DNA sequence: TGTGCCAGCAGCTTCGACAGGTACTACGAGCAGTACTTC. This codes for CASSFDRYYEQYF. This chain joins TRBV7-9 and TRBJ2-7; the D gene is possibly TRBD1 (6 bases). CDR3 length: 13 amino acids. Per the germline V gene, CDR1 is SEHNR and CDR2 is FQNEAQ (reference sequence). V was shortened by 3 bases and J by 3 bases, with 9 bases between the two germline ends.

The rearrangement joins TRBV18 to TRBJ2-7; 7 bases match TRBD2. The CDR3 covers 17 residues. Germline trimming cut 3 bases from V and 5 bases from J; bases unmatched to any gene: 16. Germline CDR1 reads KGHSH; CDR2 reads LQKENI. CDR3 nucleotide sequence: TGTGCCAGCTCACCGTTAGCGGGCGGCGTCGGAACGGACGAGCAGTACTTC. It is translated as CASSPLAGGVGTDEQYF.

On this clone itself: Sequence at one end of the junction differs from germline and may be a read error. The gene calls are TRBV7-7 and TRBJ2-3, with TRBD1 identical over 10 bases. This CDR3 region has 15 residues. Germline CDR1 SSHAT, CDR2 FNYEAQ (reference sequence). The CDR3 DNA reads TGTGCTAGCAGCCCCGGGACAGGGGCCACAGATACGCAGTATTTT. It yields the protein CASSPGTGATDTQYF.

This clone turned up a few times. This chain joins TRBV19 and TRBJ2-1; D is possibly TRBD2 (5 bases). The germline V and J ends were trimmed by 6 bases and 0 bases, with 24 bases remaining between them. Looked up from germline, CDR1 is LNHDA and CDR2 is SQIVND (reference sequence). The CDR3 sequence is 19 residues long. CDR3 protein: CASSSIDGGPVRSYNEQFF. The CDR3 DNA follows: TGTGCCAGTAGCAGTATAGATGGCGGGCCCGTACGCTCCTACAATGAGCAGTTCTTC.

This sequence joins TRBV7-6 and TRBJ1-3, with 7 bases identical to TRBD1. J was trimmed by 6 bases and V by 5 bases; bases with no gene match: 13. The germline V gene encodes CDR1 SGHVS and CDR2 FNYEAQ. This CDR3 contains 16 residues. CDR3 nucleotide sequence: TGTGCCAGCAGCCGCCTACAGGGGACAACAACAAACACCATATATTTT. Translation gives CASSRLQGTTTNTIYF.

The rearrangement joins TRBV6-4 to TRBJ2-3; the match to TRBD2 covers 10 bases. CDR3 length: 14 residues. CDR1 is MRHNA and CDR2 is SNTAGT in the germline V gene. The V gene end was trimmed by 6 bases and the J gene end by 3 bases; junction bases not matched to a gene: 3. CDR3 in amino acids: CASSQREGTDTQYF. The DNA for the CDR3 is TGTGCCAGCAGCCAGCGGGAGGGGACAGATACGCAGTATTTT.